The clone carrying this TCR beta chain was observed once. Its antigen is unidentified. Only in-frame clones appear in the TCRdb table, and some are missing; sequencing was by immunoSEQ multiplex PCR. This sample has approximately 72,000 clones, with 80% to 90% found just once. Trimming removed 6 bases from V and 5 bases from J, with 14 bases in between. The CDR3 is 14 residues long. Germline V gives CDR1 LNHDA, CDR2 SQIVND (reference sequence). This record comes from a study of T cell responses to AZD1222 COVID-19 vaccine. Findings and caveats of the study: No repertoire was sampled before or during the peak T cell response, only after it. Receipt of two AZD1222 doses was followed by a rise in Spike-specific TCR breadth and depth. The CD4 TCRs associated with vaccination extended across spike and predominated at 160-218 and 743-854. Only five or six individuals given AZD1222 were seropositive at baseline.

Specimen: peripheral blood, collected 28 days after the second AZD1222 dose. The gene calls are TRBV19 and TRBJ2-1, with a weak D call TRBD2 (6 bases). The receptor was isolated from an adult who received the AZD1222 COVID-19 vaccine. The CDR3 DNA reads TGTGCCAGTAGAACCCCGGGACTCCACAATGAGCAGTTCTTC. Residues: CASRTPGLHNEQFF.